Below are 18 T cell receptor beta chains sequenced from a single sample in a study of PD-1 blockade in classical Hodgkin lymphoma. The time point is: newly diagnosed, previously untreated cHL patient sample. Purification of CD4+ T cells from thawed PBMCs was performed via magnetic negative selection. Repertoires were generated with immunoSEQ multiplex PCR, while TCRdb's copy carries only in-frame clones and drops some. The sample lists around 32,000 clones; around 89% were seen once. The sequenced sample consisted of CD4+ T cells from blood. The receptors originated from a human donor with classical Hodgkin lymphoma.

This clone was observed a few times. The genes are TRBV6-1 and TRBJ1-2; D call uncertain. Deletions cut 3 bases from V and 7 bases from J, with 9 bases between. CDR3 length: 12 residues. Germline V gene data show CDR1 as MNHNS and CDR2 as SASEGT. The CDR3 DNA reads as TGTGCCAGCAGTGAGGGTGATGCTGGCTACACCTTC. Its translation is CASSEGDAGYTF.

The chain recombines TRBV6-1 with TRBJ1-2, with D possibly TRBD1 on 6 matching bases. Germline values: CDR1 MNHNS, CDR2 SASEGT. There are 18 residues in the CDR3. Trimming took 3 bases from V and 8 from J, leaving 28 bases between them. DNA for the CDR3: TGTGCCAGCAGTGACCCACCCGGATCACGAGGGGGGATGGCCGGCTACACCTTC. It is translated as CASSDPPGSRGGMAGYTF.

The chain couples TRBV6-1 to TRBJ1-3; 7 nucleotides match TRBD1. In germline, CDR1 is MNHNS, CDR2 SASEGT. This CDR3 has 14 amino acids. V was pared by 3 bases and J by 4 bases, with 3 bases of the junction left unmatched. The CDR3 region is CASSDRGKGNTIYF. The CDR3 DNA is TGTGCCAGCAGTGACAGGGGGAAGGGAAACACCATATATTTT.

This chain connects TRBV12-5 to TRBJ2-1; tentatively, D is TRBD2 (5 bases). CDR3 length: 15 amino acids. V gave up 5 bases and J gave up 5 bases, with 16 bases separating them. Germline CDR1 is LGHNT and CDR2 is FRNRAP. In DNA, the CDR3 is TGTGCTAGTGGTCTTGGGTGGACTCTCAACAATGAGCAGTTCTTC. It specifies CASGLGWTLNNEQFF.

V usage is TRBV6-6 and J usage is TRBJ1-2; D unclear. CDR3 length: 11 residues. Germline V gives CDR1 MNHNY, CDR2 SVGAGI (reference sequence). Trimming removed 2 bases at V and 7 bases at J, with 5 bases between. The CDR3 DNA sequence: TGTGCCAGCAGTTACGGACGTGGCTACACCTTC. This sequence encodes CASSYGRGYTF.

The chain joins TRBV10-2 to TRBJ1-1; perhaps TRBD1 as D (5 bases). The CDR3 consists of 13 residues. CDR1 and CDR2 (germline): WSHSY, SAAADI. Deletions cut 3 bases from V and 7 bases from J, with 12 bases between. CDR3 amino acids: CASSDIQGHEAFF. DNA of the CDR3: TGCGCCAGCAGTGATATCCAGGGCCATGAAGCTTTCTTT.

As for this clone: The conserved closing phenylalanine or tryptophan is absent in this CDR3, likely reflecting a read error. V gene TRBV30 combines with J gene TRBJ2-2; D possibly uses TRBD1 or TRBD2 (5 bases each). Per the germline V gene, CDR1 is GTSNPN and CDR2 is SVGIG (reference sequence). The CDR3 extends over 11 amino acids. V was trimmed by 3 bases and J by 6 bases, leaving 5 bases between them. CDR3 loop: CAWRGAGELFS. As DNA, the CDR3 is TGTGCCTGGAGGGGGGCCGGGGAGCTGTTTTCT.

In DNA form, the CDR3 reads TGTGCCAGCAGCACCGACCTTTACAATGAGCAGTTCTTC. It yields the protein CASSTDLYNEQFF. The chain combines TRBV13 with TRBJ2-1, with unresolved D. The germline V gene has CDR1 PRHDT and CDR2 FYEKMQ (reference sequence). Trimming removed 5 bases at V and 4 bases at J, with 9 bases between. The CDR3 contains 13 residues.

This CDR3 reads CASSGTADLNYGYTF. In DNA form, the CDR3 reads TGTGCCAGCAGCGGGACAGCTGACCTTAACTATGGCTACACCTTC. The rearrangement uses TRBV6-5 and TRBJ1-2, with 7 bases aligning to TRBD1. The ends lost 6 bases at V and 1 base at J; junction bases unmatched: 8. Germline V lookup: CDR1 MNHEY, CDR2 SVGAGI. The CDR3 spans 15 residues.

The V gene is TRBV18, the J gene TRBJ2-1, with D perhaps being TRBD1 or TRBD2 (5 bases each). The CDR3 spans 16 residues. The V end was cut by 0 bases, the J end by 6 bases, with 15 bases between. Per the germline V gene, CDR1 is KGHSH and CDR2 is LQKENI. CDR3 in amino acids: CASSPPGATIINEQFF. Written as DNA, the CDR3 is TGTGCCAGCTCACCACCCGGGGCTACAATAATCAATGAGCAGTTCTTC.

The chain is built from TRBV12-2 and TRBJ2-1; TRBD2 is the table's D call, not checked against the DNA. TRBV12-2 is tagged as a pseudogene. The CDR3 spans 16 residues. Here the CDR3 DNA reads TGTGCAAGTCGCGATATTCCGAGTGTCCAAGACAATGAGCAGTTCTTC. Translating it yields CASRDIPSVQDNEQFF.

The count of this clone is one. V usage is TRBV6-1 and J usage is TRBJ2-7; 11 nucleotides match TRBD2. Germline-derived CDR1 and CDR2 are MNHNS and SASEGT. Trimming at V came to 5 bases and at J to 3 bases, leaving 6 bases not matched to a gene. This CDR3 spans 15 amino acids. DNA for the CDR3: TGTGCCAGCAGTCTGGGGACTAGCGGCATCTACGAGCAGTACGTC. It is translated as CASSLGTSGIYEQYV.

V and J are TRBV19 and TRBJ2-1; 8 positions agree with TRBD2. Germline CDR1 and CDR2: LNHDA and SQIVND (reference sequence). With 10 bases clipped from V and 10 bases from J, the junction kept 12 bases outside the gene matches. This CDR3 is built from 13 residues. The chain's CDR3 is CATRYLAGSEQFF. In DNA form, the CDR3 reads TGTGCCACGAGATACCTAGCGGGTAGCGAGCAGTTCTTC.

This clone was observed a handful of times. The chain links TRBV5-1 to TRBJ1-5, with D perhaps TRBD1 (5 bases). CDR1 SGHRS and CDR2 YFSETQ come from the germline V gene. CDR3 length: 14 amino acids. Trimming pared 0 bases from V and 7 bases from J, leaving 11 bases between. The CDR3 reads CASSLEGRAQPQHF. The CDR3 nucleotides read TGCGCCAGCAGCTTGGAGGGCAGGGCCCAGCCCCAGCATTTT.

As to this clone: A read error may produce the germline difference seen at one junction end. The chain joins TRBV6-1 to TRBJ1-1; D is unresolved. The CDR3 totals 13 residues. The V gene's germline CDR1 is MNHNS and CDR2 SASEGT. The CDR3 spells CASTETVNAEAFF. Here the CDR3 DNA reads TGTGCCAGCACTGAGACGGTGAACGCTGAAGCTTTCTTT.

The rearrangement uses TRBV7-9 and TRBJ1-1; D is undetermined. The CDR3 runs 14 residues. Trimming took off 1 base at V and 5 bases at J, with 11 bases between the two ends. Per germline, CDR1 SEHNR and CDR2 FQNEAQ (reference sequence). The chain's CDR3 is CASSLEGLGTEAFF. CDR3 bases: TGTGCCAGCAGCTTAGAAGGGTTGGGGACTGAAGCTTTCTTT.

The chain links TRBV6-1 to TRBJ2-6, with D maybe TRBD1 (6 bases). The CDR3 is 18 amino acids. V lost 3 bases and J lost 0, with 15 bases in between. Germline CDR1 and CDR2: MNHNS and SASEGT. CDR3 amino acids: CASSDVPRGASGANVLTF. CDR3 sequence (DNA): TGTGCCAGCAGTGATGTCCCCAGGGGCGCCTCTGGGGCCAACGTCCTGACTTTC.

The gene calls are TRBV9 and TRBJ2-3, with TRBD1 matching 9 bases. Losses at the gene ends were 0 bases for V and 1 base for J; bases not matched to a gene: 0. CDR1 and CDR2 (germline): SGDLS, YYNGEE. The CDR3 is made up of 15 amino acids. CDR3 coding DNA: TGTGCCAGCAGCGTAGGGACAGGGGGCACAGATACGCAGTATTTT. It codes for CASSVGTGGTDTQYF.